A selection of T cell receptor beta chains follows, all from one sample in a study of chemoradiotherapy in HPV16-positive cancers. The table came from immunoSEQ multiplex PCR; TCRdb's copy has only in-frame clones and leaves some out. This sample has 25,000 to 35,000 clones, with 88% found just once. This specimen consisted of blood, obtained from a patient who underwent chemoradiotherapy. Receptors were obtained from a human donor with HPV-associated anogenital cancer. CDR3s include the opening cysteine and the closing phenylalanine or tryptophan. The D gene is left open where the match is weak.

TGTGCCAGCAGGAAGCTAGCGGGGGAAACAGATACGCAGTATTTT | CASRKLAGETDTQYF | TRBJ2-3 | TRBV5-5 | TRBD2
TGCAGCGTTACTCCCCTGGCCCGAGAGACCCAGTACTTC | CSVTPLARETQYF | TRBJ2-5 | TRBV29-1 | NA
TGTGCCAGCAGTGAAGCTAGCGACCGATACTTTATCGGGGAGCTGTTTTTT | CASSEASDRYFIGELFF | TRBJ2-2 | TRBV6-1 | NA
TGTGCCAGCAGCTCGCAGGGTCAGGGCGGGGAGCTGTTTTTT | CASSSQGQGGELFF | TRBJ2-2 | TRBV11-3 | NA
TGTGCCAGCAGGGGGGGACAGGGGGCTACCTACAATGAGCAGTTCTTC | CASRGGQGATYNEQFF | TRBJ2-1 | TRBV28 | TRBD1
TGTGCCAGCAGTTTTATACAGCTCTCTGGGGCCAACGTCCTGACTTTC | CASSFIQLSGANVLTF | TRBJ2-6 | TRBV28 | NA
TGTGCCAGCGGGACACCCGGAGGCAGCAATCAGCCCCAGCATTTT | CASGTPGGSNQPQHF | TRBJ1-5 | TRBV2 | NA
TGTGCCAGCAGTGAAATGGGGGGGGGCCAGCATGAGCAGTTCTTC | CASSEMGGGQHEQFF | TRBJ2-1 | TRBV6-1 | NA
TGTGCCAGCAGTGAAGGAGACTACGAGCAGTACTTC | CASSEGDYEQYF | TRBJ2-7 | TRBV6-1 | NA
TGCGCCAGCAGCTTTGTAGCTGCAGGGACAGGCACTGAAGCTTTCTTT | CASSFVAAGTGTEAFF | TRBJ1-1 | TRBV5-1 | TRBD1